This TCR beta chain was sequenced in a study of blood T cell repertoires in COVID-19. The protocol was immunoSEQ multiplex PCR, while the TCRdb copy is restricted to in-frame clones and leaves out a portion. This sample has about 230,000 clones, with roughly 85% found just once. Only one count was recorded for this clone. Germline V gene lookup returns CDR1 SGDLS and CDR2 YYNGEE. This CDR3 comprises 17 residues. Germline trimming cut 3 bases from V and 4 bases from J; bases unmatched to any gene: 9. The sequence came from a man aged 45 to 65 with COVID-19, enrolled during active disease. The chain has TRBV9 and TRBJ1-4; 10 bases line up with TRBD1. The sequenced sample was peripheral blood. The CDR3 coding sequence is TGTGCCAGCAGCGAAGCGACAGGGGGCGAGGATAATGAAAAACTGTTTTTT. Translated, it gives CASSEATGGEDNEKLFF. The complete variable domain, with remaining parts taken from reference TRBV9 and TRBJ1-4, reads DSGVTQTPKHLITATGQRVTLRCSPRSGDLSVYWYQQSLDQGLQFLIQYYNGEERAKGNILERFSAQQFPDLHSELNLSSLELGDSALYFCASSEATGGEDNEKLFFGSGTQLSVL.